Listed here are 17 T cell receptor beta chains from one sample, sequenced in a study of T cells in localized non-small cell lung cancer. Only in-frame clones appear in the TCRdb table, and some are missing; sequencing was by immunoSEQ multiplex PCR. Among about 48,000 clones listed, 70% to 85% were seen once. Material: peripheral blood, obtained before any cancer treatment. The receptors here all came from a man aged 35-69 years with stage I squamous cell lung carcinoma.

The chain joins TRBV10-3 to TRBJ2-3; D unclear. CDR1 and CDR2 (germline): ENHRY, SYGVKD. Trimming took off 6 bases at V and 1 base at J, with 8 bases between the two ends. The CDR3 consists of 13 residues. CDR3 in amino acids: CAISPLGTDTQYF. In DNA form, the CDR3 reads TGTGCCATCAGCCCCCTGGGCACAGATACGCAGTATTTT.

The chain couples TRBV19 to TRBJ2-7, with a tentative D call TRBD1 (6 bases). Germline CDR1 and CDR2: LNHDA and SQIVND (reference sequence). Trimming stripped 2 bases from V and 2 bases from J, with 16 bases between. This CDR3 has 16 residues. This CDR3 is CASSITWQGNPYEQYF. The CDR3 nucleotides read TGTGCCAGTAGTATAACCTGGCAGGGGAATCCCTACGAGCAGTACTTC.

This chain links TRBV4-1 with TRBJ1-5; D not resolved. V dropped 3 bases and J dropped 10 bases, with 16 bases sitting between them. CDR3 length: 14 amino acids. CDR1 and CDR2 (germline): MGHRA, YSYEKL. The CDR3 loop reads CASSQHRRESPQHF. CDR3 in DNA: TGCGCCAGCAGCCAGCATAGACGGGAATCTCCCCAGCATTTT.

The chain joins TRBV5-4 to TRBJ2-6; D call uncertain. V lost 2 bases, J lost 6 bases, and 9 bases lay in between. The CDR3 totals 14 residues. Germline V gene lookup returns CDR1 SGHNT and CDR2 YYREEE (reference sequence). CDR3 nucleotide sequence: TGTGCCAGCAGCTTTCCCCATGAGGCCAACGTCCTGACTTTC. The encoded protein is CASSFPHEANVLTF.

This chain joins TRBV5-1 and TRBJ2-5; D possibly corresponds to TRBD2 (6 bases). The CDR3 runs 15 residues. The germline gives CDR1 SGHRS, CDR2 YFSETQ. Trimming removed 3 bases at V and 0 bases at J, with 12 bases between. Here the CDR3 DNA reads TGCGCCAGCAGCTCTTTGGGCGGGAACCAAGAGACCCAGTACTTC. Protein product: CASSSLGGNQETQYF.

Written as DNA, the CDR3 is TGTGCCAGCAGCTCGGGTGGACCTGCAGAATCACCCCTCCACTTT. This gives the protein CASSSGGPAESPLHF. The rearrangement links TRBV7-2 to TRBJ1-6; no clear D gene. Germline loops: CDR1 SGHTA, CDR2 FQGNSA. This CDR3 has 15 residues. Between the trimmed V and J ends, which lost 4 bases and 10 bases, there was a span of 17 bases.

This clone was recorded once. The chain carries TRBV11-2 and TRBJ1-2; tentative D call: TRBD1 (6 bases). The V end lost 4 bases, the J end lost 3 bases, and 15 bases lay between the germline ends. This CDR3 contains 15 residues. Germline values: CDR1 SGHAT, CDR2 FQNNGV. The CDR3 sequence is CASSSGRGTDYGYTF. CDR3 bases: TGTGCCAGCAGCTCCGGCAGGGGTACGGACTATGGCTACACCTTC.

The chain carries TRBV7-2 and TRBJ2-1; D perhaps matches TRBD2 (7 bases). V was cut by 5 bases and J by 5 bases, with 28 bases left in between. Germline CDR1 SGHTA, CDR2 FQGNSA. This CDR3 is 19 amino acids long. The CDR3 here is CASSPYFRGASQPNNEQFF. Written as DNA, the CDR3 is TGTGCCAGCAGCCCGTACTTCCGGGGGGCCTCCCAGCCAAACAATGAGCAGTTCTTC.

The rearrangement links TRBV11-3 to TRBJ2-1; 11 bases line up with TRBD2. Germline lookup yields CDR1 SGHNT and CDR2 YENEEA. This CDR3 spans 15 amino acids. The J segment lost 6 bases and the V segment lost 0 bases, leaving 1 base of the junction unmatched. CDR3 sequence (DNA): TGTGCCAGCAGCTTAGATCTAGCGGGGGGCAATGAGCAGTTCTTC. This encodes CASSLDLAGGNEQFF.

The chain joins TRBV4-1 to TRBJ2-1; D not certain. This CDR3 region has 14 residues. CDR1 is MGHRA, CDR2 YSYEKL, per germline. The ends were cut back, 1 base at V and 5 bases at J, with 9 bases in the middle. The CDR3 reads CASSQANQHNEQFF. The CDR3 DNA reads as TGCGCCAGCAGCCAAGCAAACCAGCACAATGAGCAGTTCTTC.

The chain's CDR3 is CATSRGTVYGYTF. The CDR3 region has the DNA TGTGCCACCAGCAGAGGGACAGTCTATGGCTACACCTTC. The chain joins TRBV15 to TRBJ1-2, with D maybe TRBD1 (6 bases). V lost 1 base to trimming and J lost 4 bases, with 7 bases between them. Germline CDR1 reads LNHNV; CDR2 reads YYDKDF (reference sequence). This CDR3 region has 13 residues. Variable domain in full (rest from reference TRBV15 and TRBJ1-2): DAMVIQNPRYQVTQFGKPVTLSCSQTLNHNVMYWYQQKSSQAPKLLFHYYDKDFNNEADTPDNFQSRRPNTSFCFLDIRSPGLGDTAMYLCATSRGTVYGYTFGSGTRLTVV.

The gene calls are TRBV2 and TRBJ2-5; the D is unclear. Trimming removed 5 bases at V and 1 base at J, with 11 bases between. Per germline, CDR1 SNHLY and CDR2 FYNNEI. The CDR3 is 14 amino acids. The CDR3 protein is CASSNSESQETQYF. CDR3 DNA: TGTGCCAGCAGTAATTCGGAGAGCCAAGAGACCCAGTACTTC.

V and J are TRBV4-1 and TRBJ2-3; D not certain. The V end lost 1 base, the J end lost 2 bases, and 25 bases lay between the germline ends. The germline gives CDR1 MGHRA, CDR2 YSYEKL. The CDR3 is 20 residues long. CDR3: CASSQGPILSLTRSTDTQYF. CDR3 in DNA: TGCGCCAGCAGCCAAGGCCCCATTTTGTCCCTGACTCGCTCCACAGATACGCAGTATTTT.

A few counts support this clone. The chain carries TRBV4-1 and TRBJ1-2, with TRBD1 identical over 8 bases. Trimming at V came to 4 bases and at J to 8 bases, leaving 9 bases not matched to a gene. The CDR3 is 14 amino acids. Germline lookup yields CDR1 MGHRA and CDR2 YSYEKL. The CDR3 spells CASSPGQGLWGYTF. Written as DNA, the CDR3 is TGCGCCAGCAGCCCCGGACAGGGCCTATGGGGCTACACCTTC.

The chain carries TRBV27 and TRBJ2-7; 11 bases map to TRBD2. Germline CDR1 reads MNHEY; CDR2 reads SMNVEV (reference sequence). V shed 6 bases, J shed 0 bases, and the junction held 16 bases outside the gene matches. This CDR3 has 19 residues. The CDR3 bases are TGTGCCAGCAGCCGAAGTGGCCTAGCGGGGGGCGGGAGCTCCTACGAGCAGTACTTC. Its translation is CASSRSGLAGGGSSYEQYF.

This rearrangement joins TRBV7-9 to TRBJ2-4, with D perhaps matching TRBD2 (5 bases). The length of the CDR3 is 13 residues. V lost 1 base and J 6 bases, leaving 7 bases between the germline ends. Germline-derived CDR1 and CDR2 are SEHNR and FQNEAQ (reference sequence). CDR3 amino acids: CASSLGEGNIQYF. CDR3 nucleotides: TGTGCCAGCAGCTTAGGAGAGGGAAACATTCAGTACTTC.

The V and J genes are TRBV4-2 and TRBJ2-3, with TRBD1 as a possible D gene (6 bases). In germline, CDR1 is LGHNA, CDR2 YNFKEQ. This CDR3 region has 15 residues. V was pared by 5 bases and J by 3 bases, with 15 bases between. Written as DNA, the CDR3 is TGTGCCAGCAGCTTGCGACAGGCCCATACAGATACGCAGTATTTT. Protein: CASSLRQAHTDTQYF.